This T cell receptor (beta chain) was sequenced for a study of T cells in women clearing cervical HPV infection. Note on this clone: The read halts 3 residues ahead of the CDR3 end, with the missing end drawn from the germline J gene.

CDR1 SGHRS and CDR2 YFSETQ come from the germline V gene. The CDR3 extends over 17 amino acids. V trimming: 4 bases; J trimming: 1 base; junction bases outside the gene matches: 5. TCRdb's table, derived via immunoSEQ multiplex PCR, lists solely in-frame clones and lacks some. Listed are 25,000 to 35,000 clones; about 17% falls within the top ten. The clonotype originates from a woman aged 18 to 75 with a cervical HPV16 infection that either progressed to CIN3+ or cleared (not recorded which). The source material was blood buffy coat. J is TRBJ2-3 and V is TRBV5-1, with 14 bases lining up with TRBD2. The sequenced part of the CDR3 DNA is TGCGCCAGCAGCCCGGGACTAGCGGGGGTGGGCACAGATACG. Translated, it gives CASSPGLAGVGTDT. From start to end, the CDR3 is CASSPGLAGVGTDTQYF.